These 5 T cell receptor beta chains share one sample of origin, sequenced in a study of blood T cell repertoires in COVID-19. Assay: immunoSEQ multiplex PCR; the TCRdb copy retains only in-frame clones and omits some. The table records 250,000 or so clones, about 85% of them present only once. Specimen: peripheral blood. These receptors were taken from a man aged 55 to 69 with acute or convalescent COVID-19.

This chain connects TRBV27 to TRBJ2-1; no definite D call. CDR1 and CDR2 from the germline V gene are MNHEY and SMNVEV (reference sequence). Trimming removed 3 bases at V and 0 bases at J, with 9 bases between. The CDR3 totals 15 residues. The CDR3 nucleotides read TGTGCCAGCAGTTTTGGCAGAAGCTCCTACAATGAGCAGTTCTTC. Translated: CASSFGRSSYNEQFF.

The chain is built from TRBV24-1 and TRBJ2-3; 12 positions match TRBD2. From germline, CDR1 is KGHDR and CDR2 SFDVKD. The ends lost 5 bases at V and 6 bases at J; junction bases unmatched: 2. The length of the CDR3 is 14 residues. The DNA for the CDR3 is TGTGCCACCAGTGGACTAGCGGGGGACGATACGCAGTATTTT. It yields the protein CATSGLAGDDTQYF.

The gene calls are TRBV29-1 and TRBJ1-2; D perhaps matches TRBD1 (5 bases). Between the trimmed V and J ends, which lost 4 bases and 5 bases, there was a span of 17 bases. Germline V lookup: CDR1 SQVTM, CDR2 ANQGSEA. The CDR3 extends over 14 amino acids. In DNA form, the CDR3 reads TGCAGCGTTGGCGGGGGGTCGACGGGGTATGGCTACACCTTC. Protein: CSVGGGSTGYGYTF.

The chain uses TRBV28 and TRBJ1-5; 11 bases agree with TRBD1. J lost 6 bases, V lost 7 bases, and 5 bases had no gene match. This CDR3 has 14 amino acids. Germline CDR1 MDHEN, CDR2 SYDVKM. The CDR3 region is CASTGTGGSQPQHF. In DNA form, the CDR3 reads TGTGCCAGCACTGGGACAGGGGGAAGTCAGCCCCAGCATTTT.

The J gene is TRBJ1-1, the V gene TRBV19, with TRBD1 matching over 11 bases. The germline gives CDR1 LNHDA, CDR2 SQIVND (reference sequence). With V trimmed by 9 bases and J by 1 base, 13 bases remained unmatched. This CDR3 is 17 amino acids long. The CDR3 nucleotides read TGTGCCAGCCGTCCATCCGGGACAGGGGGGCCGAACACTGAAGCTTTCTTT. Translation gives CASRPSGTGGPNTEAFF.